A selection of T cell receptor beta chains follows, all from one sample in a study of graft-versus-host responses after intestinal transplantation. This table comes from immunoSEQ multiplex PCR, and its TCRdb copy is limited to in-frame clones, with some not included. The sample carries roughly 97,000 clones, more than 80% recorded once. Sequenced here: PBMCs, sampled about 460 days after intestinal transplant. These receptors were obtained from a human patient who received an intestinal transplant, so some T cells may come from the graft donor. Both conserved end residues are part of each CDR3. The D gene is left open where the match is weak. Rows may omit the clone size; those that give it use once, few, many or a size class.

J: TRBJ1-2
D: .
size: .
V: TRBV18
DNA: TGTGCCAGCTCACCACTTCCAACGGGACTTGGTGACTATGGCTACACCTTC
CDR3: CASSPLPTGLGDYGYTF

J: TRBJ2-4
D: TRBD1
size: .
V: TRBV28
DNA: TGTGCCAGCAGTTTCGTAGGTTCAGGGGGATACATTCAGTACTTC
CDR3: CASSFVGSGGYIQYF

J: TRBJ1-2
D: .
size: .
V: TRBV5-4
DNA: TGTGCCAGCAGCCTCCCTTTTTTCGGGAACCCGATTCTTGAACTGGGCTACACCTTC
CDR3: CASSLPFFGNPILELGYTF

J: TRBJ2-7
D: .
size: .
V: TRBV7-7
DNA: TGTGCTAGCAGCCAAGGGGTTTGGGACTACGAGCAGTACTTC
CDR3: CASSQGVWDYEQYF

J: TRBJ1-3
D: .
size: few
V: TRBV10-3
DNA: TGTGCCATCAGCGCCTGGACTGACTCTGGAAACACCATATATTTT
CDR3: CAISAWTDSGNTIYF

J: TRBJ2-1
D: .
size: once
V: TRBV10-3
DNA: TGTGCCATCACCCCTCGGACGGAAAATGAGCAGTTCTTC
CDR3: CAITPRTENEQFF

J: TRBJ1-6
D: .
size: .
V: TRBV11-2
DNA: TGTGCCAGCAGCTTATGGGGTTCACCCCTCCACTTT
CDR3: CASSLWGSPLHF

J: TRBJ2-7
D: TRBD1
size: .
V: TRBV27
DNA: TGTGCCAGCAGTTCACGAGAGCCGGGACAGGGGGACGAGCAGTACTTC
CDR3: CASSSREPGQGDEQYF

J: TRBJ1-3
D: .
size: .
V: TRBV7-9
DNA: TGTGCCAGCAGCTTTGGGGACACCATATATTTT
CDR3: CASSFGDTIYF

J: TRBJ1-5
D: .
size: .
V: TRBV18
DNA: TGTGCCAGCTCAAAGGACGGAGACAATCAGCCCCAGCATTTT
CDR3: CASSKDGDNQPQHF

J: TRBJ1-4
D: .
size: few
V: TRBV10-2
DNA: TGCGCCAGCACCCAGCTTAGGGGTGAAAAACTGTTTTTT
CDR3: CASTQLRGEKLFF

J: TRBJ2-7
D: TRBD2
size: .
V: TRBV6-6
DNA: TGTGCCAGCACCCCGGGGGGATTCTACGAGCAGTACTTC
CDR3: CASTPGGFYEQYF

J: TRBJ1-6
D: TRBD1
size: .
V: TRBV7-9
DNA: TGTGCCAGCAGCTTTGGACAGGATAATTCACCCCTCCACTTT
CDR3: CASSFGQDNSPLHF

J: TRBJ1-4
D: .
size: .
V: TRBV4-1
DNA: TGCGCCAGCAAATCCCCCTCCGGGGCGGAAAAACTGTTTTTT
CDR3: CASKSPSGAEKLFF

J: TRBJ1-5
D: .
size: .
V: TRBV9
DNA: TGTGCCAGCAGCGGAGGGTCTGAGCAGCCCCAGCATTTT
CDR3: CASSGGSEQPQHF

J: TRBJ2-6
D: .
size: .
V: TRBV10-3
DNA: TGTGCCATCAGTGACGCCTCTCAGGGCTCTGGGGCCAACGTCCTGACTTTC
CDR3: CAISDASQGSGANVLTF

J: TRBJ1-4
D: .
size: .
V: TRBV10-2
DNA: TGCGCCAGCAGGGAAGACGGGGATGAAAAACTGTTTTTT
CDR3: CASREDGDEKLFF

J: TRBJ1-1
D: .
size: .
V: TRBV5-6
DNA: TGTGCCAGCAGCCCCGTAGGGCTGAACACTGAAGCTTTCTTT
CDR3: CASSPVGLNTEAFF

J: TRBJ2-7
D: TRBD2
size: few
V: TRBV7-9
DNA: TGTGCCACTTCGACCGGGGGAGGGTACGAGCAGTACTTC
CDR3: CATSTGGGYEQYF

J: TRBJ2-1
D: .
size: once
V: TRBV5-6
DNA: TGTGCCAGCAGCTTGGAGGGCAGGGGCGAGCAGTTCTTC
CDR3: CASSLEGRGEQFF

J: TRBJ2-7
D: TRBD2
size: .
V: TRBV5-7
DNA: TGTGCCAGCAGCAGCGGGGCTTTATACGAGCAGTACTTC
CDR3: CASSSGALYEQYF

J: TRBJ1-4
D: .
size: once
V: TRBV19
DNA: TGTGCCAGTAGCATCACTGGGTCGGGGCTCATTAATGAAAAACTGTTTTTT
CDR3: CASSITGSGLINEKLFF

J: TRBJ2-7
D: .
size: .
V: TRBV4-2
DNA: TGTGCCAGCAGCCAAGGCCCCACCGGGGAGACAACCTCCTACGAGCAGTACTTC
CDR3: CASSQGPTGETTSYEQYF

J: TRBJ1-5
D: TRBD1
size: .
V: TRBV6-5
DNA: TGTGCCAGCAGTTACTCCGGGACAGGGGGAATTCAGCCCCAGCATTTT
CDR3: CASSYSGTGGIQPQHF

J: TRBJ1-2
D: .
size: .
V: TRBV5-3
DNA: TGTGCCGCCCCGGCGGACAGTCGAATTCACTATGGCTACACCTTC
CDR3: CAAPADSRIHYGYTF

J: TRBJ2-1
D: .
size: .
V: TRBV7-9
DNA: TGTGCCAGCAGCCCTCCGGGTAGCGTGATCGGGGAGTTCTTC
CDR3: CASSPPGSVIGEFF

J: TRBJ2-1
D: .
size: .
V: TRBV7-7
DNA: TGTGCTAGCAGCCTAGGGGGGGTTGATGAGCAGTTCTTC
CDR3: CASSLGGVDEQFF

J: TRBJ1-6
D: .
size: .
V: TRBV2
DNA: TGTGCCAGCAGTATACAGGGTGTGGATTCACCCCTCCACTTT
CDR3: CASSIQGVDSPLHF

J: TRBJ1-1
D: .
size: .
V: TRBV6-4
DNA: TGTGCCAGCAGTGCGGGGACGAACACTGAAGCTTTCTTT
CDR3: CASSAGTNTEAFF

J: TRBJ2-7
D: TRBD2
size: .
V: TRBV19
DNA: TGTGCCTCCGGGGGGGCCCATTCCTACGAGCAGTACTTC
CDR3: CASGGAHSYEQYF

J: TRBJ2-2
D: .
size: .
V: TRBV19
DNA: TGTGCCAGTAGTTTTGGGGCGAACACCGGGGAGCTGTTTTTT
CDR3: CASSFGANTGELFF

J: TRBJ1-6
D: .
size: .
V: TRBV4-1
DNA: TGCGCCAGCAGCCAAGATCGACGGGATAATTCACCCCTCCACTTT
CDR3: CASSQDRRDNSPLHF

J: TRBJ1-2
D: .
size: .
V: TRBV19
DNA: TGTGCCAGTAGTAGGGATCTCAGCTACACCTTC
CDR3: CASSRDLSYTF

J: TRBJ2-2
D: .
size: .
V: TRBV7-9
DNA: TGTGCCAGCAGCTTAGGAGCGGCGAACACCGGGGAGCTGTTTTTT
CDR3: CASSLGAANTGELFF

J: TRBJ1-6
D: .
size: .
V: TRBV6-5
DNA: TGTGCCAGCAGCCCGGGACTTCAGAATTCACCCCTCCACTTT
CDR3: CASSPGLQNSPLHF